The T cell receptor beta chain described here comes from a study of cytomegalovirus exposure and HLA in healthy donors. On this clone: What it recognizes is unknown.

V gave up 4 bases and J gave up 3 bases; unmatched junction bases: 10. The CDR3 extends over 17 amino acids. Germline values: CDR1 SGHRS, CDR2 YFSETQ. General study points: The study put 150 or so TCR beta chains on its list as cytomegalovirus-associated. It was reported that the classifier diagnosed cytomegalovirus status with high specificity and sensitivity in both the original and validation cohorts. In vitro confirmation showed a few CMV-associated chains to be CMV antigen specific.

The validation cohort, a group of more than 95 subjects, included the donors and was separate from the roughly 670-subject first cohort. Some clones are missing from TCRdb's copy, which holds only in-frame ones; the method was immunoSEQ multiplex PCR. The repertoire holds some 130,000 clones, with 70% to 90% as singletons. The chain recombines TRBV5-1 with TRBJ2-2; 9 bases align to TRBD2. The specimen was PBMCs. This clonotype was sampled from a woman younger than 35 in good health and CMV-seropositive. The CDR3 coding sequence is TGCGCCAGCAGCGTCAGAGCGCAGCGGGGGGACACCGGGGAGCTGTTTTTT. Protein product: CASSVRAQRGDTGELFF.